A single sample is the source of the 8 T cell receptor beta chains below, sequenced in a study of blood T cell repertoires in COVID-19. Only in-frame clones appear in the TCRdb table, and some are missing; sequencing was by immunoSEQ multiplex PCR. The data hold fewer than 120,000 clones, with roughly 79% observed a single time. The sequencing sample was made of peripheral blood. The source of these receptors is a woman aged 80 or over with active or convalescent COVID-19.

This chain uses TRBV2 with TRBJ2-1; D possibly corresponds to TRBD1 (5 bases). With 2 bases removed from V and 10 bases from J, the gap between germline ends came to 12 bases. The germline CDR1 and CDR2 sequences are SNHLY and FYNNEI. The CDR3 covers 13 residues. The CDR3 DNA follows: TGTGCCAGCAGTGAAATCGAGTCAGGGGAGCAGTTCTTC. Protein product: CASSEIESGEQFF.

The gene calls are TRBV30 and TRBJ1-1; D is unresolved. The V and J ends lost 0 bases and 5 bases respectively, with 10 bases between them. CDR3 length: 13 residues. Germline loops: CDR1 GTSNPN, CDR2 SVGIG (reference sequence). CDR3 sequence reads: CAWSVEGFTEAFF. CDR3 nucleotide sequence: TGTGCCTGGAGTGTGGAGGGTTTTACTGAAGCTTTCTTT.

The chain carries TRBV7-3 and TRBJ2-1; 12 bases fit TRBD2. V was clipped by 5 bases and J by 10 bases; unmatched bases: 12. The CDR3 is 16 amino acids. Germline-derived CDR1 and CDR2 are SGHTA and FQGTGA. CDR3 in DNA: TGTGCCAGCAGCCCCTCCGGACTAGCGGGGACATTCGAGCAGTTCTTC. Protein sequence: CASSPSGLAGTFEQFF. Full variable domain (outside the CDR3, taken from reference TRBV7-3 and TRBJ2-1): GAGVSQTPSNKVTEKGKYVELRCDPISGHTALYWYRQSLGQGPEFLIYFQGTGAADDSGLPNDRFFAVRPEGSVSTLKIQRTERGDSAVYLCASSPSGLAGTFEQFFGPGTRLTVL.

This chain links TRBV19 with TRBJ1-1; tentative D call: TRBD1 (6 bases). Trimming took 1 base from V and 4 from J, leaving 16 bases between them. The CDR3 extends over 16 amino acids. Germline-derived CDR1 and CDR2 are LNHDA and SQIVND (reference sequence). CDR3 DNA: TGTGCCAGTAGTATAGCCTTCCAGGGGAGAGTCACTGAAGCTTTCTTT. Translating it yields CASSIAFQGRVTEAFF.

This sequence joins TRBV7-2 and TRBJ2-7; 10 bases are a match to TRBD1. The CDR3 is made up of 17 amino acids. Germline trimming cut 5 bases from V and 0 bases from J; bases unmatched to any gene: 10. Germline values: CDR1 SGHTA, CDR2 FQGNSA. Written as DNA, the CDR3 is TGTGCCAGCAGCACGTCCTGGGGACAGGGGAGCTCCTACGAGCAGTACTTC. Residues: CASSTSWGQGSSYEQYF.

This chain joins TRBV29-1 and TRBJ2-1; TRBD2 agrees at 9 bases. Looked up from germline, CDR1 is SQVTM and CDR2 is ANQGSEA. There are 16 residues in the CDR3. J was trimmed by 4 bases and V by 4 bases; bases with no gene match: 11. The CDR3 is CSVGGTSRINYNEQFF. The CDR3 DNA reads as TGCAGCGTTGGGGGGACTAGCCGTATTAATTACAATGAGCAGTTCTTC.

CDR3 loop: CASSDRRVGAGELFF. The CDR3, as DNA: TGTGCCAGCAGTGATAGACGGGTAGGAGCCGGGGAGCTGTTTTTT. The V and J genes are TRBV6-1 and TRBJ2-2, with D unclear. V lost 3 bases to trimming and J lost 6 bases, with 14 bases between them. Germline lookup yields CDR1 MNHNS and CDR2 SASEGT. CDR3 size: 15 residues.

As for this clone: Sequence at one end of the junction differs from germline and may be a read error. The chain has TRBV7-7 and TRBJ2-1, with D unclear. The CDR3 is made up of 15 amino acids. The V gene's germline CDR1 is SSHAT and CDR2 FNYEAQ (reference sequence). CDR3 sequence reads: CASSSTLGSYNEQFF. DNA for the CDR3: TGTGCTAGCAGTAGTACCCTGGGCAGCTACAATGAGCAGTTCTTC.